This T cell receptor beta chain came from a study of blood T cell repertoires in COVID-19. Study at large: COVID-19 samples, acute and convalescent, were from the United States, Italy and Spain. Sources were T cells, B-cell-depleted T cells, or PBMCs; the material itself was cDNA or gDNA.

CDR1 and CDR2 (germline): MDHEN, SYDVKM. Trimming cost V 5 bases and J 6 bases; bases outside gene matches: 7. The CDR3 extends over 14 amino acids. Authors' data handling: It was from reference gene primer amplification that nucleated cell counts were estimated. Generated by immunoSEQ multiplex PCR, the TCRdb table keeps only in-frame clones and is missing some. V and J calls and clone size come straight from that table; D and trimming were deduced from the DNA. Among over 150,000 clones listed, about 79% were seen once. Sequenced sample: peripheral blood. This receptor was obtained from a human donor in a cohort sampled during active COVID-19. J is TRBJ2-1 and V is TRBV28; 7 bases are a match to TRBD1. The CDR3 reads CASSRRDSSNEQFF. The CDR3, as DNA: TGTGCCAGCAGTCGCCGGGACAGTTCCAATGAGCAGTTCTTC.